What follows describes a single T cell receptor (beta chain). The specificity of this receptor is unknown. No base quality values were provided; no much bigger clone lies one nucleotide off. Sample time point, as interpreted from the label and publication: baseline before first vaccination. Samples from vaccinated people were obtained from the UK trials COV001 and COV002, which included a single-blind randomized controlled phase 2/3 trial of AZD1222 (ChAdOx1 nCoV-19) in healthy adults. For TCRbeta chain sequencing, PBMC samples from trial participants were taken at day 0 and at day 28 after the second dose. The CDR3 regions of human TCRbeta chains were subjected to immunosequencing. The original pipeline was this. TCRs in the repertoires were compared against a reference library of SARS-CoV-2-specific TCRs that had been generated with the MIRA antigen-specificity platform. Breadth was defined as the fraction of unique TCRs that were SARS-CoV-2-associated, and depth was defined as the fraction of total T cells that were SARS-CoV-2-associated. Using the MIRA data, each spike-specific TCR was assigned both to the spike region to which the TCR was reactive and to a CD4 or CD8 class. Log10-transformed breadth and depth values were compared by one-way ANOVA with Sidak's multiple comparisons tests. TCRdb provides this immuneACCESS table in a form limited to in-frame rearrangements. Some clones are lacking; in checked studies, under half of them reflect an unresolved V gene, and why the rest are absent is not known. V, J and clone size reflect that table, while D and trimming were determined from the DNA. The sample has more than 100,000 clones on record, approximately 84% of them singletons. Of the sample, 6.5% to 9.5% is held by the ten largest clones.

Measured from the cysteine to the phenylalanine, the CDR3 is 13 residues long. The entry retains the CDR3 DNA only, 39 bases that are in frame from base 1. Between the V and J ends, shortened by 6 bases and 4 bases respectively, the junction contains 10 bases. The CDR1 and CDR2 encoded by the germline V gene are SNHLY and FYNNEI. The sample originates from a study of T cell responses to AZD1222 COVID-19 vaccine (dated by TCRdb to the early 2020s). With respect to the entire study: AZD1222 recipients whose second dose came at about 4 weeks and those whose second dose came at about 12 weeks were combined into one group, since spike-specific TCR depth and breadth did not differ between the two schedules. TCR sequencing covered some 240 trial participants: roughly 200 given two doses of AZD1222 and some 25 given two doses of MenACWY control vaccine. Trial participants were enrolled by age into subgroups of 18-55, 56-69 and 70-plus years, and roughly 150, 30 and 60 TCR-sequenced participants, respectively, were included in these subgroups. Broader findings and caveats from the paper: After two AZD1222 doses, spike-specific TCR breadth and depth were significantly higher than at day 0 and than in MenACWY recipients. Participants were mostly white British and included more females than males, and it was suggested by the authors that clonal diversity may have been underestimated. The whole spike protein was spanned by vaccine-associated CD4 TCRs, and dominant responses were seen in regions 160-218 and 743-854. Nearly half of unique spike-specific TCRs reportedly recognized epitopes outside regions mutated in the B.1.351 and B.1.1.7 variants. Only five to seven AZD1222 recipients were SARS-CoV-2 seropositive at baseline, limiting conclusions about previously exposed vaccinees. In the small 56-69-year group, the increase in depth fell short of significance, most likely because of low power. Because no day 14 peak-response samples were available, the repertoires could be characterized only after the peak T cell response.

The chain is made from TRBV2 and TRBJ1-5, with no confidently assigned D gene. This clonotype originated in an adult in good health. This material consisted of peripheral blood, taken on day 0 of AZD1222 vaccination. The nucleotide sequence reads as follows: TGTGCCAGCAGCCGACGGGAGAATCAGCCCCAGCATTTT. Protein translation: CASSRRENQPQHF.